This TCR beta chain appears in the sequencing data of a study of PD-1 blockade in classical Hodgkin lymphoma. Assay used: immunoSEQ multiplex PCR; TCRdb lists only in-frame clones, some missing. The repertoire holds around 6,700 clones, with approximately 76% as singletons. The time point was: cycle 4 day 1 (C4D1), after 6 weeks of nivolumab. Each and every patient relapsed after autologous stem cell transplantation, and patients got differing brentuximab vedotin exposure. Researchers pulled CD8+ T cells out of thawed PBMCs using magnetic negative selection. The TCR originated in a human donor with classical Hodgkin lymphoma. The starting material was CD8+ T cells from blood, obtained before the fourth cycle of nivolumab.

CDR3 in DNA: TGTGCCAGCAGCTTAGGAGGGGGCGGTTACGAGCAGTACTTC. Translation: CASSLGGGGYEQYF. The chain combines TRBV7-3 with TRBJ2-7, with D maybe TRBD1 (7 bases). Germline V gene data show CDR1 as SGHTA and CDR2 as FQGTGA. The CDR3 has 14 amino acids. V lost 2 bases and J 4 bases, leaving 12 bases between the germline ends.